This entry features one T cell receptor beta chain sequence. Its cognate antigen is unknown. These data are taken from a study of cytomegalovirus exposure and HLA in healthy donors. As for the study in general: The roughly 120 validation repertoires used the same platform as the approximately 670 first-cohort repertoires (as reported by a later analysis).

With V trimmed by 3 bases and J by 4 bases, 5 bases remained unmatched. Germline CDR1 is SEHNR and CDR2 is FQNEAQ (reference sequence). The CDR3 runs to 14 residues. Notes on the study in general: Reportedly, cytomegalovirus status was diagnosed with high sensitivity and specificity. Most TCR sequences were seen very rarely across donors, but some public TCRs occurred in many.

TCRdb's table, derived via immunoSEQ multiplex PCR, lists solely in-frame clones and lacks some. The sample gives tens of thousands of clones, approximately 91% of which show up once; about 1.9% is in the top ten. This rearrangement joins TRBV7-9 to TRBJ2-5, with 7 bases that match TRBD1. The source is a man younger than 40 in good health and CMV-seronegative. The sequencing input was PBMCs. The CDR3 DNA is TGTGCCAGCAGCTTCACAGGGGTGGGAGAGACCCAGTACTTC. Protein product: CASSFTGVGETQYF.